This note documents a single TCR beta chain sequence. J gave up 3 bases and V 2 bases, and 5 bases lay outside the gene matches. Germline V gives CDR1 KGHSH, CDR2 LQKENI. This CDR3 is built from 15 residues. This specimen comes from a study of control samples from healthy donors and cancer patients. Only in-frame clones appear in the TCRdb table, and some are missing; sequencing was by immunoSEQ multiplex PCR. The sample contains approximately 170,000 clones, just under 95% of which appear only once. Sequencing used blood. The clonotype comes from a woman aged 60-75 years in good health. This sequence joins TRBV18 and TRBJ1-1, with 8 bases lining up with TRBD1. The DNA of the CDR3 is TGTGCCAGCTCACCAGGCAGGGGGCTTTACACTGAAGCTTTCTTT. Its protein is CASSPGRGLYTEAFF.